These 17 T cell receptor beta chains originate from one sample sequenced in a study of control samples from healthy donors and cancer patients. Repertoires were generated with immunoSEQ multiplex PCR, while TCRdb's copy carries only in-frame clones and drops some. The sample holds fewer than 120,000 clones, 88% seen once. The sample consisted of PBMCs. The receptors come from a woman in her sixties with lung cancer.

For the CDR3, the DNA is TGTGCCAGCAGTGAAATAACTGAAGCTTTCTTT. Amino acids: CASSEITEAFF. J is TRBJ1-1 and V is TRBV6-1; D not resolved. Trimming took 2 bases from V and 5 from J, leaving 3 bases between them. The V gene's germline CDR1 is MNHNS and CDR2 SASEGT. The CDR3 contains 11 residues.

The genes are TRBV4-1 and TRBJ1-3, with 10 nucleotides matching TRBD1. Germline lookup yields CDR1 MGHRA and CDR2 YSYEKL. V lost 4 bases to trimming and J lost 6 bases; unmatched junction nucleotides: 6. CDR3 length: 15 amino acids. The CDR3 sequence: CASSPGQGNLNTIYF. The CDR3 bases are TGCGCCAGCAGCCCGGGACAGGGGAACCTAAACACCATATATTTT.

V is TRBV5-1 and J is TRBJ1-3, with D possibly matching TRBD1 (5 bases). Germline loops: CDR1 SGHRS, CDR2 YFSETQ. This CDR3 is 19 amino acids long. Trimming cost V 4 bases and J 0 bases, with 23 bases left between them. CDR3 protein: CASSPQVEGFGLSGNTIYF. CDR3 coding DNA: TGCGCCAGCAGCCCCCAAGTGGAGGGGTTCGGCCTCTCTGGAAACACCATATATTTT.

The chain couples TRBV5-6 to TRBJ1-1, with 7 bases that match TRBD1. J was trimmed by 1 base and V by 0 bases; bases with no gene match: 9. Germline V CDR1 and CDR2: SGHDT, YYEEEE. CDR3 length: 17 residues. The CDR3 DNA follows: TGTGCCAGCAGCTTGGTGGGACAGAGACGAACGAACACTGAAGCTTTCTTT. It encodes CASSLVGQRRTNTEAFF.

The CDR3 nucleotides are TGTGCCAGTAGTCCCGACTCGAGTGAGCAGTTCTTC. Its translation: CASSPDSSEQFF. The chain links TRBV19 to TRBJ2-1; D is undetermined. Germline lookup yields CDR1 LNHDA and CDR2 SQIVND (reference sequence). CDR3 length: 12 residues. Trimming removed 5 bases from V and 9 bases from J, with 11 bases in between.

This chain links TRBV4-2 with TRBJ1-5; D remains ambiguous. Germline CDR1 is LGHNA and CDR2 is YNFKEQ. The CDR3 is made up of 15 amino acids. The germline V and J ends were trimmed by 4 bases and 3 bases, with 13 bases remaining between them. CDR3 sequence: CASSRAVADNQPQHF. CDR3 in DNA: TGTGCCAGCAGCCGAGCCGTGGCAGACAATCAGCCCCAGCATTTT.

The gene calls are TRBV9 and TRBJ1-1, with D perhaps TRBD1 (6 bases). V was cut by 1 base and J by 5 bases, with 9 bases left in between. CDR3 length equals 13 residues. Germline-derived CDR1 and CDR2 are SGDLS and YYNGEE. Written as DNA, the CDR3 is TGTGCCAGCAGCGTAAGGACAGAAACTGAAGCTTTCTTT. This encodes CASSVRTETEAFF.

V is TRBV6-6 and J is TRBJ1-1; TRBD1 matches 8 bases. CDR1 is MNHNY and CDR2 is SVGAGI in the germline V gene (reference sequence). There are 13 residues in the CDR3. The J segment lost 4 bases and the V segment lost 5 bases, leaving 3 bases of the junction unmatched. In DNA form, the CDR3 reads TGTGCCAGCAGTGTCACAGGGGGCACTGAAGCTTTCTTT. Amino acid sequence: CASSVTGGTEAFF.

This clone was counted a single time. The chain joins TRBV20-1 to TRBJ2-7; 9 positions agree with TRBD2. The trim removed 3 bases at V and 5 bases at J, leaving 8 bases unmatched. Germline V gene lookup returns CDR1 DFQATT and CDR2 SNEGSKA (reference sequence). There are 14 residues in the CDR3. The CDR3 bases are TGCAGTGCTAGTCCCGGGACTAGCATACACGAGCAGTACTTC. The encoded protein is CSASPGTSIHEQYF.

The chain links TRBV19 to TRBJ2-2, with 7 bases fitting TRBD1. CDR1 and CDR2 (germline): LNHDA, SQIVND (reference sequence). This CDR3 has 15 amino acids. The V and J ends lost 6 bases and 0 bases, in that order; junction bases with no gene match: 4. The CDR3 bases are TGTGCCAGTAGGATCGGGACAGCGAACACCGGGGAGCTGTTTTTT. Translation: CASRIGTANTGELFF.

J is TRBJ1-1 and V is TRBV14; D is undetermined. The germline gives CDR1 SGHDN, CDR2 FVKESK. V was shortened by 1 base and J by 3 bases, with 6 bases between the two germline ends. The CDR3 runs to 13 residues. CDR3 in DNA: TGTGCCAGCAGCCAAGCGGGTTACACTGAAGCTTTCTTT. As protein: CASSQAGYTEAFF.

This rearrangement joins TRBV10-3 to TRBJ1-3, with a weak D call TRBD1 (5 bases). Trimming left V 8 bases short and J 3 bases short, with 17 bases between. CDR1 and CDR2 (germline): ENHRY, SYGVKD. This CDR3 has 15 amino acids. The DNA of the CDR3 is TGTGCCATCGGCGGGCAGGGAATGGGTGGAAACACCATATATTTT. The encoded protein is CAIGGQGMGGNTIYF.

The chain links TRBV18 to TRBJ1-4, with a weak D call TRBD1 (5 bases). CDR1 KGHSH and CDR2 LQKENI come from the germline V gene. This CDR3 is 17 amino acids long. V was pared by 2 bases and J by 0 bases, with 13 bases between. CDR3 loop: CASSPVEGPATNEKLFF. The CDR3 nucleotides are TGTGCCAGCTCACCAGTTGAGGGGCCCGCAACTAATGAAAAACTGTTTTTT.

The V call is TRBV6-6, the J call TRBJ1-5, with 8 positions matching TRBD1. The V gene end was trimmed by 8 bases and the J gene end by 6 bases; junction bases not matched to a gene: 12. Germline V CDR1 and CDR2: MNHNY, SVGAGI (reference sequence). There are 15 residues in the CDR3. DNA of the CDR3: TGTGCCAGCGGCCACGGACAGGGCCCAGGTCAGCCCCAGCATTTT. Translated, it gives CASGHGQGPGQPQHF.

The chain employs TRBV5-1 and TRBJ1-1, with D tentatively TRBD1 (5 bases). Germline V gives CDR1 SGHRS, CDR2 YFSETQ. This CDR3 spans 13 amino acids. V lost 2 bases, J lost 1 base, and 6 bases lay in between. The CDR3: CASSFGQNTEAFF. The CDR3 DNA reads TGCGCCAGCAGCTTCGGACAGAACACTGAAGCTTTCTTT.

The chain recombines TRBV7-9 with TRBJ1-1, with 7 bases matching TRBD1. With V trimmed by 1 base and J by 9 bases, 5 bases remained unmatched. The germline V gene encodes CDR1 SEHNR and CDR2 FQNEAQ (reference sequence). This CDR3 has 13 residues. The CDR3 is CASSLDQGVKAFF. The CDR3, as DNA: TGTGCCAGCAGCTTAGACCAGGGGGTTAAAGCTTTCTTT. Full variable domain (missing parts from reference TRBV7-9 and TRBJ1-1): DTGVSQNPRHKITKRGQNVTFRCDPISEHNRLYWYRQTLGQGPEFLTYFQNEAQLEKSRLLSDRFSAERPKGSFSTLEIQRTEQGDSAMYLCASSLDQGVKAFFGQGTRLTVV.

The gene calls are TRBV29-1 and TRBJ1-1; D is unresolved. Germline lookup yields CDR1 SQVTM and CDR2 ANQGSEA. V lost 3 bases and J lost 1, with 6 bases in between. The CDR3 runs to 12 residues. The CDR3 sequence is CSVDRENTEAFF. In DNA, the CDR3 is TGCAGCGTTGACCGCGAGAACACTGAAGCTTTCTTT.